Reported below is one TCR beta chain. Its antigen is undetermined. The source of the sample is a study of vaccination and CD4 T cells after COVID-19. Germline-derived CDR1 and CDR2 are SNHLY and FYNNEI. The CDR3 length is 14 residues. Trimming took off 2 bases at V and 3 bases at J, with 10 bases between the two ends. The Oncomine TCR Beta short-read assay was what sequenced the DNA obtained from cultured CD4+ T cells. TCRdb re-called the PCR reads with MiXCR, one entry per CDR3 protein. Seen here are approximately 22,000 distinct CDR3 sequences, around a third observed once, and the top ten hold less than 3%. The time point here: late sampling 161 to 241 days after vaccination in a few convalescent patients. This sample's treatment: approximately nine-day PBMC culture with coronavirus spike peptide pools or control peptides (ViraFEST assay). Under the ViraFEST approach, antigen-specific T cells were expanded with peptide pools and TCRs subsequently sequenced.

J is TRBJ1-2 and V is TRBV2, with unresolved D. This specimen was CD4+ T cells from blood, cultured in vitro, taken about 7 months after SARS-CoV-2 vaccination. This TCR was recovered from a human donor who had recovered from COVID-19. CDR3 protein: CASSERVGDYGYTF. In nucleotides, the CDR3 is TGTGCCAGCAGTGAACGGGTCGGGGACTATGGCTACACCTTC.